This T cell receptor (beta chain) was sequenced for a study of T-cell reconstitution after alpha-beta-depleted transplantation in children. Study findings and constraints: Some patients showed high day-60 TCRbeta diversity, which derived from surviving recipient T cells and thymic progenitors. Alpha-beta T cells about two months after transplant reportedly derived from several hundred expanded graft clones. One year after transplant, T-cell counts and diversity came mostly from newly produced T cells.

Many counts were recorded for this clonotype. Antigen: not known. Using unique molecular identifiers, the investigators prepared the TCRbeta library. One entry per CDR3 protein results from TCRdb running MiXCR on the PCR reads. The sample records fewer than 350,000 distinct CDR3 sequences, approximately 10% being singletons. This CDR3 region has 13 residues. Trimming at V came to 7 bases and at J to 4 bases, leaving 3 bases not matched to a gene. Germline V lookup: CDR1 DFQATT, CDR2 SNEGSKA (reference sequence). The V call is TRBV20-1, the J call TRBJ2-7; 14 nucleotides match TRBD2. This sample comprised peripheral blood, obtained 180 days after TCRalphabeta/CD19-depleted stem cell transplant. This sequence was found in a male patient aged 2 to 9 who had a stem cell transplant for chronic granulomatous disease, so the T cells may come from the graft donor. The CDR3 loop reads CSGLAGGPYEQYF. The CDR3 bases are TGCAGTGGACTAGCGGGAGGGCCGTACGAGCAGTACTTC.